A single sample is the source of the 14 T cell receptor beta chains below, sequenced in a study of blood T cell repertoires in COVID-19. Sequenced by immunoSEQ multiplex PCR; TCRdb stores in-frame clones only, minus some. The sample carries about 130,000 clones, roughly 72% recorded once. The sequenced sample was peripheral blood. The receptors come from a man aged 55 to 69 with acute or convalescent COVID-19.

This sequence joins TRBV6-5 and TRBJ1-5, with D maybe TRBD1 (5 bases). The CDR3 is 14 amino acids. Germline assignment: CDR1 MNHEY and CDR2 SVGAGI. Between the trimmed V and J ends, which lost 6 bases and 1 base, there was a span of 10 bases. The CDR3, as DNA: TGTGCCAGCAGGCTTCAGGGCAGCAATCAGCCCCAGCATTTT. Protein: CASRLQGSNQPQHF.

This clone was seen once. This chain uses TRBV5-1 with TRBJ1-4; D possibly corresponds to TRBD1 (5 bases). Germline V gives CDR1 SGHRS, CDR2 YFSETQ. The CDR3 spans 15 residues. V lost 2 bases and J lost 4, with 12 bases in between. The CDR3: CASSFQGTHNEKLFF. In DNA form, the CDR3 reads TGCGCCAGCAGCTTTCAGGGAACCCATAATGAAAAACTGTTTTTT.

In DNA, the CDR3 is TGCGCCAGCAGCTACGCCGGGACAGGGACCGGGGAGCTGTTTTTT. This codes for CASSYAGTGTGELFF. V usage is TRBV5-1 and J usage is TRBJ2-2, with 9 bases identical to TRBD1. This CDR3 spans 15 amino acids. Trimming took 3 bases from V and 5 from J; bases not matched to a gene: 5. CDR1 and CDR2 from the germline V gene are SGHRS and YFSETQ.

The chain is built from TRBV5-8 and TRBJ1-4; D perhaps matches TRBD1 (6 bases). Trimming shortened V by 3 bases and J by 2 bases, and 17 bases separated the two germline ends. CDR1 SGHTS and CDR2 YDEGEE come from the germline V gene. The CDR3 sequence is 17 residues long. The CDR3 bases are TGTGCCAGCAGCTGGGTCGTCAGGGGCCTGACTAATGAAAAACTGTTTTTT. Its translation is CASSWVVRGLTNEKLFF.

V is TRBV29-1 and J is TRBJ1-1, with D hard to call. Trimming removed 7 bases from V and 7 bases from J, with 19 bases in between. The length of the CDR3 is 13 residues. Germline assignment: CDR1 SQVTM and CDR2 ANQGSEA. In DNA form, the CDR3 reads TGCAGCGCCTCCTTACCGGGGAAGGGTGAAGCTTTCTTT. Encoded protein: CSASLPGKGEAFF.

The J gene is TRBJ1-4, the V gene TRBV6-5; 7 bases match TRBD1. Germline V CDR1 and CDR2: MNHEY, SVGAGI. This CDR3 region has 15 residues. The V and J ends lost 6 bases and 10 bases, in that order; junction bases with no gene match: 14. CDR3 nucleotide sequence: TGTGCCAGCAGAGCAGGGGGATCGCCGGCTGGAAAACTGTTTTTT. This encodes CASRAGGSPAGKLFF.

The J gene is TRBJ2-7, the V gene TRBV3-1 (or the pseudogene TRBV3-2), with a possible D match to TRBD2 (5 bases). In germline, CDR1 is LGHDT, CDR2 YNNKEL (reference sequence). The V end was cut by 1 base, the J end by 2 bases, with 12 bases between. The CDR3 has 15 residues. DNA for the CDR3: TGTGCCAGCAGCCAAGCAGCGACGGGAACCTACGAGCAGTACTTC. It translates to CASSQAATGTYEQYF.

The CDR3 coding sequence is TGCGCCAGCAGCCAGTCCCAGGGATTCGCTGAAGCTTTCTTT. Amino acid sequence: CASSQSQGFAEAFF. The chain couples TRBV4-1 to TRBJ1-1; D might be TRBD1 (5 bases). V was cut by 3 bases and J by 6 bases, with 14 bases left in between. The germline V gene encodes CDR1 MGHRA and CDR2 YSYEKL. CDR3 size: 14 residues.

The chain joins TRBV7-9 to TRBJ2-7; weak D call: TRBD1 (6 bases). Germline V lookup: CDR1 SEHNR, CDR2 FQNEAQ (reference sequence). Between the trimmed V and J ends, which lost 3 bases and 7 bases, there was a span of 16 bases. The CDR3 length is 14 residues. The CDR3 reads CASSLGIPGAEQYF. The CDR3 DNA is TGTGCCAGCAGCTTGGGGATACCAGGGGCAGAGCAGTACTTC.

The chain recombines TRBV3-1 (or the pseudogene TRBV3-2) with TRBJ2-3; D gene ambiguous. The CDR3 consists of 14 residues. V lost 5 bases and J lost 4, with 13 bases in between. Germline-derived CDR1 and CDR2 are LGHDT and YNNKEL (reference sequence). CDR3 DNA: TGTGCCAGCAGCAGAGAGCCCCGGGCAGATACGCAGTATTTT. Its translation is CASSREPRADTQYF.

The genes are TRBV7-9 and TRBJ2-5; TRBD2 agrees at 7 bases. This CDR3 comprises 15 residues. Trimming cost V 2 bases and J 7 bases; bases outside gene matches: 10. CDR1 and CDR2 (germline): SEHNR, FQNEAQ (reference sequence). The CDR3 loop reads CASSLPSSGPGTQYF. The CDR3 DNA sequence: TGTGCCAGCAGCTTACCTTCTAGCGGTCCGGGGACCCAGTACTTC.

The V gene is TRBV2, the J gene TRBJ2-5; D perhaps matches TRBD1 (5 bases). This CDR3 is built from 15 residues. The germline V gene has CDR1 SNHLY and CDR2 FYNNEI. Deletions cut 7 bases from V and 2 bases from J, with 17 bases between. This CDR3 reads CASKEGRVGQETQYF. As DNA, the CDR3 is TGTGCCAGCAAAGAAGGCAGGGTCGGACAAGAGACCCAGTACTTC.

The rearrangement uses TRBV28 and TRBJ1-2, with 8 bases identical to TRBD1. Per germline, CDR1 MDHEN and CDR2 SYDVKM. Germline trimming cut 4 bases from V and 4 bases from J; bases unmatched to any gene: 11. The CDR3 has 16 residues. CDR3 nucleotides: TGTGCCAGCAGTTCCGCACAAACAGGGGGAACCTATGGCTACACCTTC. Its translation: CASSSAQTGGTYGYTF.

This clone came up a few times. The genes are TRBV7-3 and TRBJ2-2, with a possible D match to TRBD2 (6 bases). V lost 4 bases to trimming and J lost 6 bases, with 18 bases between them. From germline, CDR1 is SGHTA and CDR2 FQGTGA. The CDR3 consists of 16 residues. Written as DNA, the CDR3 is TGTGCCAGCAGCTCCTACCGGAGGGCCGGACCCGGGGAGCTGTTTTTT. As protein: CASSSYRRAGPGELFF.